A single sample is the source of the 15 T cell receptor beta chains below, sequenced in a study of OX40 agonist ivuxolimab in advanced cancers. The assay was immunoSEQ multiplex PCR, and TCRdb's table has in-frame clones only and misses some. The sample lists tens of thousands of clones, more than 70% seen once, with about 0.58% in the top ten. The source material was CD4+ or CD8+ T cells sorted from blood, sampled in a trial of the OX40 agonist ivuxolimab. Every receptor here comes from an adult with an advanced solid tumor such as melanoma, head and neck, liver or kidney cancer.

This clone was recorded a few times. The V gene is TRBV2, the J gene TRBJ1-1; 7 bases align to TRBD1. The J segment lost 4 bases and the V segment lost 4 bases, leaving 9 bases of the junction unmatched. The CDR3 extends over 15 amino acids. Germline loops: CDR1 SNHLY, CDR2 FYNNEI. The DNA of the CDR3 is TGTGCCAGCAGTGTCCTCAGGGGGGTGAGCACTGAAGCTTTCTTT. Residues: CASSVLRGVSTEAFF.

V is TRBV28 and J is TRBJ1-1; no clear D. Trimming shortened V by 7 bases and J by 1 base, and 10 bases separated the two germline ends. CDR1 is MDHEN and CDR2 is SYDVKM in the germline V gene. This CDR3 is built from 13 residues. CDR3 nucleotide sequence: TGTGCCAGCACCGGTAGCCCGAACACTGAAGCTTTCTTT. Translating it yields CASTGSPNTEAFF.

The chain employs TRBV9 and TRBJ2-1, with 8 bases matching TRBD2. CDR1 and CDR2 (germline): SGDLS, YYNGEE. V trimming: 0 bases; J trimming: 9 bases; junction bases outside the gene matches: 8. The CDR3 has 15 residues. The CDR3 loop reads CASSVDRAGVGEQFF. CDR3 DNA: TGTGCCAGCAGCGTAGATCGAGCGGGAGTCGGTGAGCAGTTCTTC.

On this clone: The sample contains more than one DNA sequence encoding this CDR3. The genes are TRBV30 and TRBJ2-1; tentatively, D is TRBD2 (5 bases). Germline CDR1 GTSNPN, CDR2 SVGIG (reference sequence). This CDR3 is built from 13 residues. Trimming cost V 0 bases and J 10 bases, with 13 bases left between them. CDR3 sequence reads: CAWSVPPRGEQFF. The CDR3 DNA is TGTGCCTGGAGTGTACCCCCTAGAGGGGAGCAGTTCTTC.

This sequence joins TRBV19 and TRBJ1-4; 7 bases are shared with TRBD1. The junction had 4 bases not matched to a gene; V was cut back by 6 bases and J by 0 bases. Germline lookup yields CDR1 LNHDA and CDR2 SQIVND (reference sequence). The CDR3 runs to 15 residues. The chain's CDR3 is CASSQGDPTNEKLFF. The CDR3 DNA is TGTGCCAGTAGCCAGGGGGACCCAACTAATGAAAAACTGTTTTTT. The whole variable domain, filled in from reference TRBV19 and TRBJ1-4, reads DGGITQSPKYLFRKEGQNVTLSCEQNLNHDAMYWYRQDPGQGLRLIYYSQIVNDFQKGDIAEGYSVSREKKESFPLTVTSAQKNPTAFYLCASSQGDPTNEKLFFGSGTQLSVL.

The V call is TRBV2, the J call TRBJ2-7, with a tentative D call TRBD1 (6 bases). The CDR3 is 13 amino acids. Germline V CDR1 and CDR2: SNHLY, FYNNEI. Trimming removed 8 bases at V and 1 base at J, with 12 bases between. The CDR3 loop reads CASGGTGSYEQYF. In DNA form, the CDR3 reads TGTGCCAGCGGGGGTACAGGGTCCTACGAGCAGTACTTC.

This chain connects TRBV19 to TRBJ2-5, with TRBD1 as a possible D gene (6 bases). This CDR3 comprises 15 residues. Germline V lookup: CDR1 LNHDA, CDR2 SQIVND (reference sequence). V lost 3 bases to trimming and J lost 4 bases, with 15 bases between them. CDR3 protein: CASSMQGMMGETQYF. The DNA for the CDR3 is TGTGCCAGTAGTATGCAGGGGATGATGGGAGAGACCCAGTACTTC.

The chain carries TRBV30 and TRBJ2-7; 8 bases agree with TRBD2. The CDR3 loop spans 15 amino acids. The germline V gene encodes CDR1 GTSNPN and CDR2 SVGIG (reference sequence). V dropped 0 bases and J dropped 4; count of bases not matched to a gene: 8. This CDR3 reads CAWSVGGSGEYEQYF. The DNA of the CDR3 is TGTGCCTGGAGTGTAGGGGGTAGCGGGGAATACGAGCAGTACTTC.

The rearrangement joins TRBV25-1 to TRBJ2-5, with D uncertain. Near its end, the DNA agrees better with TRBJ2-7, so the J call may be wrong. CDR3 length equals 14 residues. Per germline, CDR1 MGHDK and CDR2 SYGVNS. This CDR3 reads CASSEPGEAYEQYF. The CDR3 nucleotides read TGTGCCAGCAGTGAACCGGGCGAGGCGTACGAGCAGTACTTC.

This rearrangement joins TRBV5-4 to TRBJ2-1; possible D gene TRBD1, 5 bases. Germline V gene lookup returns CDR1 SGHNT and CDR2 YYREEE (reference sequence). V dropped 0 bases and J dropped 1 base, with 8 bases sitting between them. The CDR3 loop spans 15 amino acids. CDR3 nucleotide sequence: TGTGCCAGCAGCTTGGACAGGAGTTCCTACAATGAGCAGTTCTTC. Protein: CASSLDRSSYNEQFF.

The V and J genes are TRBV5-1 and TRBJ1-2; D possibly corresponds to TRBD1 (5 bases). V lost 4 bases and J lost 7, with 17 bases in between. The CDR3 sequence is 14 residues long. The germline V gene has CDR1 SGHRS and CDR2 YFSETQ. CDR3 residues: CASSRDGSAGGYTF. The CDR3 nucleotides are TGCGCCAGCAGCCGGGACGGCTCGGCGGGTGGCTACACCTTC.

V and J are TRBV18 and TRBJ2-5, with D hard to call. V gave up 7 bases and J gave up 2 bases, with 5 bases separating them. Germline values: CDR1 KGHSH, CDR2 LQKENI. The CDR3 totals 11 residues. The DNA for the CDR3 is TGTGCCAGCTTGATTCAAGAGACCCAGTACTTC. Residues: CASLIQETQYF. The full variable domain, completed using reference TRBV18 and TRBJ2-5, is NAGVMQNPRHLVRRRGQEARLRCSPMKGHSHVYWYRQLPEEGLKFMVYLQKENIIDESGMPKERFSAEFPKEGPSILRIQQVVRGDSAAYFCASLIQETQYFGPGTRLLVL.

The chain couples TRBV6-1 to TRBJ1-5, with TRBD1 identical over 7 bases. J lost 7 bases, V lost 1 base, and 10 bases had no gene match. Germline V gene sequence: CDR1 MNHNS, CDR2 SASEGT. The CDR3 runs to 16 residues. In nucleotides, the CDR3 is TGTGCCAGCAGTGAAGACGGGAGGGGGCTAAGGCAGCCCCAGCATTTT. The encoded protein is CASSEDGRGLRQPQHF.

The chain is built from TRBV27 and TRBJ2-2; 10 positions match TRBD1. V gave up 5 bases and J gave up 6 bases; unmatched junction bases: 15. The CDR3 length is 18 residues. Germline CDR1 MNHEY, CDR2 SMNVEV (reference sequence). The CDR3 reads CASSPGVTGTGEAGELFF. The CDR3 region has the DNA TGTGCCAGCAGTCCAGGGGTAACCGGGACAGGGGAAGCCGGGGAGCTGTTTTTT.

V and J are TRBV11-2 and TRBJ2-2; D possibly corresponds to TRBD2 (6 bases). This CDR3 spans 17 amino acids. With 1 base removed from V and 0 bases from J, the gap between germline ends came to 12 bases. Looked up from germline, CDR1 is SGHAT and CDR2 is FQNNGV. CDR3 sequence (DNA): TGTGCCAGCAGCTTAGGTCTAGCGAGATCGAACACCGGGGAGCTGTTTTTT. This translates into CASSLGLARSNTGELFF.